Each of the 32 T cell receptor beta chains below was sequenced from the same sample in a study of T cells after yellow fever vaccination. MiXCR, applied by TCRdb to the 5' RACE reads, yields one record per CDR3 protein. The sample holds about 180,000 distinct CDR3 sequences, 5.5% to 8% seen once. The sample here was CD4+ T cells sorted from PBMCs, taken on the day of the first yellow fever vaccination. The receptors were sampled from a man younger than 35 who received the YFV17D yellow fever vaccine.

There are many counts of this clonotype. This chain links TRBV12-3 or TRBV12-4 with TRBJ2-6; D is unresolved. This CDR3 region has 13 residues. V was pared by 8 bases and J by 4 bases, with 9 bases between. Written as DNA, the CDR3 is TGTGCCAGCGCTGGCGGAGGGGCCAACGTCCTGACTTTC. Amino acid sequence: CASAGGGANVLTF.

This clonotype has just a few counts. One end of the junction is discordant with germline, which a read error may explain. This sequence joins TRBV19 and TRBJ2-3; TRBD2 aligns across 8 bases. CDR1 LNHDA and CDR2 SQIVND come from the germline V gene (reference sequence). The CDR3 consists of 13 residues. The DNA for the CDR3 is TGTGCCAGTAGTACCCTTGAGCGGGGGCATGGACATTTT. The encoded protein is CASSTLERGHGHF.

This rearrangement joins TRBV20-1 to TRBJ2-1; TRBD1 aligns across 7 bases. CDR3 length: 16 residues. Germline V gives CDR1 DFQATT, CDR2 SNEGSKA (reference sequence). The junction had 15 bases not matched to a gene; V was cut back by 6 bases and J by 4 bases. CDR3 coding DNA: TGCAGTGCCCTGCCCCACGACAGGGAGTTTTACAATGAGCAGTTCTTC. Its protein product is CSALPHDREFYNEQFF.

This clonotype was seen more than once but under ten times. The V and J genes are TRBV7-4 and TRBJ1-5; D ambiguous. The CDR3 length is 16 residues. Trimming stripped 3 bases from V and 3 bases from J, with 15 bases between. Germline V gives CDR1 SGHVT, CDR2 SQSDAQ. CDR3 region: CASSFLATAHNQPQHF. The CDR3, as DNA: TGTGCCAGCAGCTTTCTAGCTACAGCCCACAATCAGCCCCAGCATTTT.

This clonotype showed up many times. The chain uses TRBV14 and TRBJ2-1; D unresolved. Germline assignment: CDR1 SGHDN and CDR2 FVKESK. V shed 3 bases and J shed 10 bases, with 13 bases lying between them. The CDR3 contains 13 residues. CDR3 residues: CASSQFLNSEQFF. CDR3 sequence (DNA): TGTGCCAGCAGCCAGTTTCTGAACTCCGAGCAGTTCTTC.

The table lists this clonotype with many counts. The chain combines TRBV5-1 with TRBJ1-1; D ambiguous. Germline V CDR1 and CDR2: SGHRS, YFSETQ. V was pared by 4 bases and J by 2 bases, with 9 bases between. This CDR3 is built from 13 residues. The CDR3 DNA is TGCGCCAGCAGCCCCCAGGATAACACTGAAGCTTTCTTT. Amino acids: CASSPQDNTEAFF.

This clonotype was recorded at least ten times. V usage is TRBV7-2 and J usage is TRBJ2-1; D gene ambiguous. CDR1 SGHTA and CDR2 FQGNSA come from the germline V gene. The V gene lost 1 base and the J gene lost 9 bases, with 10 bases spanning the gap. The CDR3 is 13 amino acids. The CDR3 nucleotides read TGTGCCAGCAGCTTAGACTTGGGTACTGAGCAGTTCTTC. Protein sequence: CASSLDLGTEQFF. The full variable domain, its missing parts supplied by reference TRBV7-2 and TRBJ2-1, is GAGVSQSPSNKVTEKGKDVELRCDPISGHTALYWYRQSLGQGLEFLIYFQGNSAPDKSGLPSDRFSAERTGGSVSTLTIQRTQQEDSAVYLCASSLDLGTEQFFGPGTRLTVL.

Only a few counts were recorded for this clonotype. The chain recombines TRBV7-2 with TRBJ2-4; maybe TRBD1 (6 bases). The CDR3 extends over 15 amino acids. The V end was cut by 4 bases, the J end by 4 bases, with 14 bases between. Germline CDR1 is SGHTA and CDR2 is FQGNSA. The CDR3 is CASSSSTGLKNIQYF. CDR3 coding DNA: TGTGCCAGCAGCTCCTCGACAGGTTTGAAAAACATTCAGTACTTC. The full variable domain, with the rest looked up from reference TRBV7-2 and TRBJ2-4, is GAGVSQSPSNKVTEKGKDVELRCDPISGHTALYWYRQSLGQGLEFLIYFQGNSAPDKSGLPSDRFSAERTGGSVSTLTIQRTQQEDSAVYLCASSSSTGLKNIQYFGAGTRLSVL.

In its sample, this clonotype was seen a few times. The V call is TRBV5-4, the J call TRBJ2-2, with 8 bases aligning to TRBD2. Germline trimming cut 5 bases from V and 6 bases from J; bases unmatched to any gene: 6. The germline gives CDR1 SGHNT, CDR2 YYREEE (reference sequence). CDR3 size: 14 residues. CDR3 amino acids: CASRGTSSAGELFF. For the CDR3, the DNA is TGTGCCAGCAGGGGGACTAGTTCCGCCGGGGAGCTGTTTTTT.

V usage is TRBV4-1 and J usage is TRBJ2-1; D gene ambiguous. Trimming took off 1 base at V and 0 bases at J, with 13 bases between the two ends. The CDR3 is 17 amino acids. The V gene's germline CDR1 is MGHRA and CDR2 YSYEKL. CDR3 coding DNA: TGCGCCAGCAGCCAAGTAGATTTGGGCCTCTCCTACAATGAGCAGTTCTTC. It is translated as CASSQVDLGLSYNEQFF.

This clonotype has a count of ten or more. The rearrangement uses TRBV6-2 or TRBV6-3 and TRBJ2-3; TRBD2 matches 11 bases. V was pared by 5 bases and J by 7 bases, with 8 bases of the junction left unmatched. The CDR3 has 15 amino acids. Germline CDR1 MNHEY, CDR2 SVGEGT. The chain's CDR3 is CASSTGLADINTQYF. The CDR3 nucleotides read TGTGCCAGCAGTACGGGACTAGCGGACATAAATACGCAGTATTTT.

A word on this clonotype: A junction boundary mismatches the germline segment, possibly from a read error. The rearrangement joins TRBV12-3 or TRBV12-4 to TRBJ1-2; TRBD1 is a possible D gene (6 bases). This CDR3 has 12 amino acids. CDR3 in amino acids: CARSPGQYGYTF. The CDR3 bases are TGTGCCCGCAGCCCGGGACAATACGGCTACACCTTC.

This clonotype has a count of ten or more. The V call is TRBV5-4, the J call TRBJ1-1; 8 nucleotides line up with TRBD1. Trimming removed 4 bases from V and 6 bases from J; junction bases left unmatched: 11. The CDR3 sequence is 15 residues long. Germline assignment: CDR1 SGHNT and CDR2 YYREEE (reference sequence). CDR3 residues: CASSTTTGGGPEAFF. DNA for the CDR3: TGTGCCAGCAGCACCACAACAGGGGGGGGGCCTGAAGCTTTCTTT.

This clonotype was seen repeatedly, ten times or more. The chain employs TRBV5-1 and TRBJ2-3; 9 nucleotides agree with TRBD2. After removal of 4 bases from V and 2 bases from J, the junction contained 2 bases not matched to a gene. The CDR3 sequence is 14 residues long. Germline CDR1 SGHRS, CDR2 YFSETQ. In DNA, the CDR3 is TGCGCCAGCAGCGGCGGGGGGGACACAGATACGCAGTATTTT. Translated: CASSGGGDTDTQYF.

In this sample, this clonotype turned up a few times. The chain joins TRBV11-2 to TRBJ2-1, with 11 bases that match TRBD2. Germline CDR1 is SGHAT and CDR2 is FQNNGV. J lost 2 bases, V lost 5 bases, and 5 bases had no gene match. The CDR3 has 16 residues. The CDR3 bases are TGTGCCAGCAGCCCCACGACTAGCGGGGCCTACAATGAGCAGTTCTTC. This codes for CASSPTTSGAYNEQFF. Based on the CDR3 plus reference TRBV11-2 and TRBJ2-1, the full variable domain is EAGVAQSPRYKIIEKRQSVAFWCNPISGHATLYWYQQILGQGPKLLIQFQNNGVVDDSQLPKDRFSAERLKGVDSTLKIQPAKLEDSAVYLCASSPTTSGAYNEQFFGPGTRLTVL.

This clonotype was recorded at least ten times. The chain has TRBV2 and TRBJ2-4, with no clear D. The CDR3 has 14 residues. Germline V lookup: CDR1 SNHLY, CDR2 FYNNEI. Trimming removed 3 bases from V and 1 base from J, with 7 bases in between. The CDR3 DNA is TGTGCCAGCAGTGATCTGGGGGCCAAAAACATTCAGTACTTC. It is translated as CASSDLGAKNIQYF.

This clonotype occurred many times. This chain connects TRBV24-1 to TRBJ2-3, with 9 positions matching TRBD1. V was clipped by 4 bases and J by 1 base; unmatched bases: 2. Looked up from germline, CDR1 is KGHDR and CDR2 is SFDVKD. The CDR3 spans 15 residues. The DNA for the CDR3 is TGTGCCACCAGTGACCGGGACAGGGGCACAGATACGCAGTATTTT. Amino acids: CATSDRDRGTDTQYF.

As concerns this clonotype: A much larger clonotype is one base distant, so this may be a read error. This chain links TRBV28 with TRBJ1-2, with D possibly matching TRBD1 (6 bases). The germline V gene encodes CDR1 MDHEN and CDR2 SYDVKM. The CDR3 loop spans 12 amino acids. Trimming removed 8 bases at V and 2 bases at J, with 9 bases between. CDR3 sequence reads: CASVDRNYGYTF. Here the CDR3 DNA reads TGTGCCAGCGTAGACAGGAACTATGGCTACACCTTC.

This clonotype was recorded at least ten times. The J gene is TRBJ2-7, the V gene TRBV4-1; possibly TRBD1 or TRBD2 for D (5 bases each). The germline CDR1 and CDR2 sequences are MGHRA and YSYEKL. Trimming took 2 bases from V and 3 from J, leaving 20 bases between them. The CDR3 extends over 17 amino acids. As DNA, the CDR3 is TGCGCCAGCAGCCAATTGAAACCGGGACGGGACGACTACGAGCAGTACTTC. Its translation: CASSQLKPGRDDYEQYF.

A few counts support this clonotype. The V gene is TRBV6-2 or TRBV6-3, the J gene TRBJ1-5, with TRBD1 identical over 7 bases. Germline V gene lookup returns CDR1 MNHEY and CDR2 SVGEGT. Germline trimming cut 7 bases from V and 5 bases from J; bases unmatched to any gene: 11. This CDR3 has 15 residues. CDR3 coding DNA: TGTGCCAGCAAACGAGAACAGGGGCGGTATCAGCCCCAGCATTTT. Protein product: CASKREQGRYQPQHF.

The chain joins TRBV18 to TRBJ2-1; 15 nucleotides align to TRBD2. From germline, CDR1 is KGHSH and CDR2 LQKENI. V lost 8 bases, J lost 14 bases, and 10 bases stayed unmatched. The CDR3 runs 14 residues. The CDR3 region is CASNPGLAGGHKFF. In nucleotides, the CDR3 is TGTGCCAGCAACCCAGGACTAGCGGGGGGGCATAAGTTCTTC.

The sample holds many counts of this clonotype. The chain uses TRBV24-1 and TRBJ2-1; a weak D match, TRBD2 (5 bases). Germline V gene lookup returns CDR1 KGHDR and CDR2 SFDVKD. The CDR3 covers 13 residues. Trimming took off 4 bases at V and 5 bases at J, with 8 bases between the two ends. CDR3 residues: CATSEASNNEQFF. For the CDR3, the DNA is TGTGCCACCAGTGAAGCTAGCAACAATGAGCAGTTCTTC.

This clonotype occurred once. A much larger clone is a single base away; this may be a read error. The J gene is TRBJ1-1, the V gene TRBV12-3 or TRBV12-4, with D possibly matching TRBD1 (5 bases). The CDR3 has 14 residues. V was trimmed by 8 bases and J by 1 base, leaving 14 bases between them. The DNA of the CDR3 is TGTGCCAGCTCTCCACAGGCCGGGAACACTGAAGCTTTCTTT. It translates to CASSPQAGNTEAFF.

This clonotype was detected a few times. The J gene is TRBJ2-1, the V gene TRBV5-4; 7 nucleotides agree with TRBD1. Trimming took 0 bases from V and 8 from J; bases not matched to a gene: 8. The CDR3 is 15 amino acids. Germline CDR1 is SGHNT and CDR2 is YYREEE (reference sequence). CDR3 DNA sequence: TGTGCCAGCAGCTTGGGCCAGGGGGTCTGGGATGAGCAGTTCTTC. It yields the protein CASSLGQGVWDEQFF.

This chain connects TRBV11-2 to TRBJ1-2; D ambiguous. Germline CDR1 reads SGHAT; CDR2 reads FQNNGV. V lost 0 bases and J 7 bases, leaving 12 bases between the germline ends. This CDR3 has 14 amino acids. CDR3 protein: CASSLDLTAAGYTF. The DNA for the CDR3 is TGTGCCAGCAGCTTAGATCTCACTGCCGCTGGCTACACCTTC.

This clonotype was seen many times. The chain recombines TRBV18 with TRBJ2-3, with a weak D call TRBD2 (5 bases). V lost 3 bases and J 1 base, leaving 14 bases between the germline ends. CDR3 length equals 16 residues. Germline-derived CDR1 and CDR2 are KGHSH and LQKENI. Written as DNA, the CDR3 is TGTGCCAGCTCACCTCCGGGGTCCCAACGCACAGATACGCAGTATTTT. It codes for CASSPPGSQRTDTQYF.

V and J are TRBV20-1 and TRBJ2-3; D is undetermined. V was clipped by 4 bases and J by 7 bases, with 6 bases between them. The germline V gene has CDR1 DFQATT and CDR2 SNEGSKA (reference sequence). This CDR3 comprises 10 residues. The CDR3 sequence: CSAKFNTQYF. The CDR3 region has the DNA TGCAGTGCTAAATTCAATACGCAGTATTTT.

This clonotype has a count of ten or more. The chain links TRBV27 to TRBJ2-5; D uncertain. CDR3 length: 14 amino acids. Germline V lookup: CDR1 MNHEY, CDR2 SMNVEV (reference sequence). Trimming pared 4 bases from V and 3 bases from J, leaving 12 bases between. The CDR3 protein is CASSSRSPEETQYF. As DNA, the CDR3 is TGTGCCAGCAGTTCTCGGAGCCCGGAAGAGACCCAGTACTTC.

Here the CDR3 reads CSARDRLQGRMYGYTF. The CDR3, as DNA: TGCAGTGCTAGAGATAGGTTACAGGGGAGAATGTACGGCTACACCTTC. The V gene is TRBV20-1, the J gene TRBJ1-2; 7 nucleotides line up with TRBD1. Germline assignment: CDR1 DFQATT and CDR2 SNEGSKA (reference sequence). The CDR3 runs to 16 residues. Germline trimming cut 0 bases from V and 8 bases from J; bases unmatched to any gene: 15.

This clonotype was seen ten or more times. The CDR3 DNA sequence: TGCGCCAGCAGCTTGGTGCCGACAGGGGTCTCCTACGAGCAGTACTTC. Its protein product is CASSLVPTGVSYEQYF. This chain uses TRBV5-1 with TRBJ2-7, with TRBD1 identical over 8 bases. This CDR3 is 16 amino acids long. The V gene end was trimmed by 0 bases and the J gene end by 0 bases; junction bases not matched to a gene: 5. The V gene's germline CDR1 is SGHRS and CDR2 YFSETQ.

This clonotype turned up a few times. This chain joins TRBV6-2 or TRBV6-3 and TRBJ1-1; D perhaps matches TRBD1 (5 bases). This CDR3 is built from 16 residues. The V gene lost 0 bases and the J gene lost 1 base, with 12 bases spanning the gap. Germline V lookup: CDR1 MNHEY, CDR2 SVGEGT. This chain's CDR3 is CASSYSRGGRNTEAFF. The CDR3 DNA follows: TGTGCCAGCAGTTACTCGAGGGGAGGGAGGAACACTGAAGCTTTCTTT.

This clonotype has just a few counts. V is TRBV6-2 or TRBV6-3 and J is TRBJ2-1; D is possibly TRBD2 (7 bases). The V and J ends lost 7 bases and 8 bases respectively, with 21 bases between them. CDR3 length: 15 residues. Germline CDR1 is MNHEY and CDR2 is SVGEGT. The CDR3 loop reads CASKLRAGRTDEQFF. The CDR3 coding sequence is TGTGCCAGCAAACTACGAGCGGGGCGGACAGATGAGCAGTTCTTC.